This TCR beta chain came from a study of siplizumab effects on memory and regulatory T cells. The study's findings and limits: In controls, under 30% of mappable alloreactive CD4+ clones were Treg-derived on average, versus about 75% with siplizumab.

Per sample, the assay covered 80,000 to 100,000 TCR templates. Clones were sequenced by immunoSEQ multiplex PCR, and TCRdb holds only the in-frame ones, with some missing. In the table there are fewer than 60,000 clones, 93% of which are singletons. Trimming stripped 7 bases from V and 3 bases from J, with 13 bases between. The CDR3 covers 14 residues. Germline V CDR1 and CDR2: MDHEN, SYDVKM. This clone was observed a single time. Its antigen is not identified. The chain couples TRBV28 to TRBJ2-1; no definite D call. The source is a human donor in good health. The sequenced material came from CD8+ T cells sorted from blood. CDR3 nucleotide sequence: TGTGCCAGCAAAGAGTCGGCAGGCTACAATGAGCAGTTCTTC. It yields the protein CASKESAGYNEQFF.